This T cell receptor beta chain was recorded in a study of CD8+CD57+ T cells in acquired aplastic anemia. The study's findings and limits: Patients had roughly 30 CD8+ CDR3 sequences in common with controls (the shared set).

As to this clonotype: Its specificity is unknown.

V dropped 8 bases and J dropped 2 bases, with 11 bases sitting between them. Germline CDR1 reads LNHDA; CDR2 reads SQIVND (reference sequence). This CDR3 is built from 13 residues. Investigators profiled TCR beta VDJ and CDR3 from genomic DNA template. TCRdb re-derived calls from the reads in MiXCR, one entry per CDR3 protein. The sample shows around 170,000 distinct CDR3 sequences, 35% to 50% of them seen only once. Material: sorted CD4+, CD8+, or CD8+CD57+ T cells (not recorded which) from PBMCs. This chain links TRBV19 with TRBJ2-3, with D possibly being TRBD1 (5 bases). The sequence came from a human donor in good health. CDR3 in amino acids: CASSAGNTDTQYF. DNA of the CDR3: TGTGCCAGTTCAGCAGGGAACACAGATACGCAGTATTTT.